A single sample gave rise to the 22 T cell receptor beta chains below, sequenced in a study of OX40 agonist ivuxolimab in advanced cancers. Assay: immunoSEQ multiplex PCR; the TCRdb copy retains only in-frame clones and omits some. Among 77,000 or so clones listed, 87% were seen once. Sequenced here: CD4+ or CD8+ T cells sorted from blood, sampled in a trial of the OX40 agonist ivuxolimab. The receptors were sampled from an adult with an advanced solid tumor such as melanoma, head and neck, liver or kidney cancer.

The V and J genes are TRBV9 and TRBJ2-5, with 11 positions matching TRBD1. Trimming took 0 bases from V and 5 from J; bases not matched to a gene: 6. CDR3 length: 16 residues. Germline-derived CDR1 and CDR2 are SGDLS and YYNGEE. In nucleotides, the CDR3 is TGTGCCAGCAGCGTAGGGACAGGGGGCGTCAGGGAGACCCAGTACTTC. Translated: CASSVGTGGVRETQYF.

The V and J genes are TRBV6-4 and TRBJ1-1; D remains ambiguous. This CDR3 region has 13 residues. Per germline, CDR1 MRHNA and CDR2 SNTAGT. V gave up 5 bases and J gave up 0 bases, with 7 bases separating them. CDR3 DNA: TGTGCCAGCAGTCAATTCATGAACACTGAAGCTTTCTTT. It translates to CASSQFMNTEAFF.

The V call is TRBV27, the J call TRBJ2-7, with D uncertain. Looked up from germline, CDR1 is MNHEY and CDR2 is SMNVEV (reference sequence). V gave up 8 bases and J gave up 2 bases, with 7 bases separating them. The CDR3 spans 11 residues. The CDR3 loop is CASGFAYEQYF. Written as DNA, the CDR3 is TGTGCCAGCGGGTTCGCCTACGAGCAGTACTTC.

This chain joins TRBV6-6 and TRBJ1-1; D not certain. The CDR3 extends over 14 amino acids. V lost 6 bases and J 1 base, leaving 12 bases between the germline ends. CDR1 is MNHNY and CDR2 is SVGAGI in the germline V gene (reference sequence). The CDR3 DNA reads TGTGCCAGCAGGTCCGAGGTCCGGAACACTGAAGCTTTCTTT. Its translation is CASRSEVRNTEAFF.

V is TRBV5-4 and J is TRBJ1-5, with D hard to call. CDR3 length: 15 amino acids. The V end was cut by 4 bases, the J end by 3 bases, with 14 bases between. CDR1 SGHNT and CDR2 YYREEE come from the germline V gene (reference sequence). The CDR3 DNA reads as TGTGCCAGCAGCCGGGAGGGCAGATCCAATCAGCCCCAGCATTTT. This encodes CASSREGRSNQPQHF. The full variable domain, rest sourced from reference TRBV5-4 and TRBJ1-5, is ETGVTQSPTHLIKTRGQQVTLRCSSQSGHNTVSWYQQALGQGPQFIFQYYREEENGRGNFPPRFSGLQFPNYSSELNVNALELDDSALYLCASSREGRSNQPQHFGDGTRLSIL.

This clone was observed a single time. This chain connects TRBV5-4 to TRBJ2-1, with TRBD1 matching over 8 bases. CDR3 length equals 16 residues. CDR1 is SGHNT, CDR2 YYREEE, per germline (reference sequence). The ends lost 4 bases at V and 0 bases at J; junction bases unmatched: 6. In nucleotides, the CDR3 is TGTGCCAGCAGCGATAGGACAGGGAGCTCCTACAATGAGCAGTTCTTC. The encoded protein is CASSDRTGSSYNEQFF.

The chain links TRBV19 to TRBJ1-5; TRBD1 might be the D (6 bases). The CDR3 is 15 residues long. V lost 1 base and J 6 bases, leaving 13 bases between the germline ends. The germline CDR1 and CDR2 sequences are LNHDA and SQIVND (reference sequence). The CDR3: CASSIGSQGGQPQHF. CDR3 coding DNA: TGTGCCAGTAGTATAGGTTCACAGGGTGGTCAGCCCCAGCATTTT.

J is TRBJ2-3 and V is TRBV13; 14 bases line up with TRBD2. This CDR3 comprises 18 residues. CDR1 is PRHDT and CDR2 is FYEKMQ in the germline V gene (reference sequence). V lost 2 bases to trimming and J lost 5 bases; unmatched junction nucleotides: 9. CDR3 bases: TGTGCCAGCAGCTTAAGGCCCCGACTAGCGGGAGGGAAAGATACGCAGTATTTT. It encodes CASSLRPRLAGGKDTQYF.

In its sample, this clone was seen once. The chain has TRBV4-3 and TRBJ1-4; 9 nucleotides agree with TRBD1. Germline V gene data show CDR1 as LGHNA and CDR2 as YSLEER. The CDR3 spans 14 residues. The V segment lost 5 bases and the J segment 4 bases; nucleotides outside the gene matches: 2. The DNA of the CDR3 is TGCGCCAGCAGCAGGACAGGGGTTAATGAAAAACTGTTTTTT. It codes for CASSRTGVNEKLFF.

The chain joins TRBV12-5 to TRBJ1-1, with D possibly matching TRBD1 (6 bases). CDR1 is LGHNT and CDR2 is FRNRAP in the germline V gene. V was pared by 2 bases and J by 1 base, with 11 bases between. This CDR3 is 15 amino acids long. The CDR3 reads CASGLLGAWNTEAFF. The DNA of the CDR3 is TGTGCTAGTGGTTTGCTGGGGGCTTGGAACACTGAAGCTTTCTTT.

The chain joins TRBV5-1 to TRBJ2-3; D uncertain. The CDR3 runs to 14 residues. Germline values: CDR1 SGHRS, CDR2 YFSETQ. V lost 0 bases to trimming and J lost 7 bases, with 12 bases between them. CDR3 sequence (DNA): TGCGCCAGCAGCTTGGAGGCAGTTCCAAATACGCAGTATTTT. Its translation is CASSLEAVPNTQYF.

This clone has just one count. The chain combines TRBV5-1 with TRBJ1-3; no firm D call. Between the trimmed V and J ends, which lost 5 bases and 3 bases, there was a span of 9 bases. CDR3 size: 13 residues. The V gene's germline CDR1 is SGHRS and CDR2 YFSETQ. The DNA for the CDR3 is TGCGCCAGCAGTCTTCCAAGTGGAAACACCATATATTTT. Protein: CASSLPSGNTIYF.

The chain carries TRBV6-5 and TRBJ2-7; 7 positions agree with TRBD1. The CDR3 sequence is 14 residues long. V shed 2 bases and J 2 bases; nucleotides not matched to a gene: 3. Germline CDR1 MNHEY, CDR2 SVGAGI. The CDR3: CASSYDRVTYEQYF. In DNA, the CDR3 is TGTGCCAGCAGTTACGACAGGGTGACCTACGAGCAGTACTTC.

This clone was observed a handful of times. V and J are TRBV10-2 and TRBJ1-6, with 9 bases fitting TRBD1. V dropped 10 bases and J dropped 8; count of bases not matched to a gene: 9. Germline V gene lookup returns CDR1 WSHSY and CDR2 SAAADI. The CDR3 spans 14 residues. CDR3 bases: TGCGCCACAACGGGACAGGGAATATATTCACCCCTCCACTTT. It yields the protein CATTGQGIYSPLHF.

The chain employs TRBV25-1 and TRBJ2-7; no clear D. Per the germline V gene, CDR1 is MGHDK and CDR2 is SYGVNS. Trimming shortened V by 5 bases and J by 4 bases, and 9 bases separated the two germline ends. The CDR3 has 12 amino acids. The CDR3 sequence is CASSFSVYEQYF. DNA of the CDR3: TGTGCCAGCAGTTTTAGTGTATACGAGCAGTACTTC.

The chain recombines TRBV29-1 with TRBJ1-1; D call uncertain. The CDR3 contains 12 residues. CDR1 SQVTM and CDR2 ANQGSEA come from the germline V gene. V lost 7 bases to trimming and J lost 1 base, with 10 bases between them. This chain's CDR3 is CSAQDGNTEAFF. In DNA form, the CDR3 reads TGCAGCGCGCAGGACGGGAACACTGAAGCTTTCTTT.

The chain combines TRBV7-3 with TRBJ2-5; 8 nucleotides agree with TRBD2. This CDR3 contains 14 residues. The germline CDR1 and CDR2 sequences are SGHTA and FQGTGA. V dropped 2 bases and J dropped 1; count of bases not matched to a gene: 0. In DNA form, the CDR3 reads TGTGCCAGCAGCTTAGGACTAGCCCAAGAGACCCAGTACTTC. Amino acids: CASSLGLAQETQYF.

J is TRBJ1-2 and V is TRBV7-2; 9 bases map to TRBD1. The CDR3 contains 15 residues. V lost 4 bases, J lost 6 bases, and 9 bases stayed unmatched. The germline V gene encodes CDR1 SGHTA and CDR2 FQGNSA. The CDR3 reads CASSSPGQGRNGYTF. The CDR3 bases are TGTGCCAGCAGCTCACCGGGACAGGGTAGGAATGGCTACACCTTC.

The genes are TRBV2 and TRBJ1-1; D perhaps matches TRBD1 (6 bases). Trimming shortened V by 10 bases and J by 10 bases, and 22 bases separated the two germline ends. The CDR3 sequence is 13 residues long. CDR1 and CDR2 (germline): SNHLY, FYNNEI. CDR3: CANRETARVRAFF. In DNA, the CDR3 is TGTGCCAACAGGGAGACAGCCCGGGTTCGAGCTTTCTTT.

Here the CDR3 DNA reads TGTGCCAGTAGTCGACCGAACCGGAGGTACAATGAGCAGTTCTTC. This codes for CASSRPNRRYNEQFF. V is TRBV19 and J is TRBJ2-1; maybe TRBD2 (5 bases). Trimming shortened V by 5 bases and J by 4 bases, and 15 bases separated the two germline ends. The CDR3 contains 15 residues. From germline, CDR1 is LNHDA and CDR2 SQIVND (reference sequence).

The V call is TRBV29-1, the J call TRBJ2-1, with D perhaps matching TRBD1 (6 bases). The CDR3 length is 13 residues. Trimming cost V 4 bases and J 8 bases, with 15 bases left between them. CDR1 is SQVTM, CDR2 ANQGSEA, per germline. CDR3 DNA: TGCAGCGTTGGTCGCCAGGGGAACGATGAGCAGTTCTTC. This translates into CSVGRQGNDEQFF.

The gene calls are TRBV19 and TRBJ1-1; D call uncertain. The CDR3 length is 12 residues. Trimming removed 4 bases from V and 1 base from J, with 4 bases in between. Per the germline V gene, CDR1 is LNHDA and CDR2 is SQIVND (reference sequence). The CDR3, as DNA: TGTGCCAGTAGTAACTGGAACACTGAAGCTTTCTTT. The encoded protein is CASSNWNTEAFF.